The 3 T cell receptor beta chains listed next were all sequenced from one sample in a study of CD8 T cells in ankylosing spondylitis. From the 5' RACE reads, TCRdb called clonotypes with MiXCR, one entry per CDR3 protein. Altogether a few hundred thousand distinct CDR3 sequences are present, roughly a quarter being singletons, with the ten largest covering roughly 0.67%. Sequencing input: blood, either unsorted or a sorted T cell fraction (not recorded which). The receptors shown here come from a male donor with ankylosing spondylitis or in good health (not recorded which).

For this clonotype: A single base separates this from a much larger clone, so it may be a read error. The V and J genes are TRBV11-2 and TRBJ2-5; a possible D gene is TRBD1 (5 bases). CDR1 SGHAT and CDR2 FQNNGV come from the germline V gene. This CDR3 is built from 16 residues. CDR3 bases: TGTGCCAGCAGCTTAGTCTTTCGGACACCGCAAGAGACCCTGTACTTC. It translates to CASSLVFRTPQETLYF. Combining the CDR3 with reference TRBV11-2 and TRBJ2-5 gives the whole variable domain EAGVAQSPRYKIIEKRQSVAFWCNPISGHATLYWYQQILGQGPKLLIQFQNNGVVDDSQLPKDRFSAERLKGVDSTLKIQPAKLEDSAVYLCASSLVFRTPQETLYFGPGTRLLVL.

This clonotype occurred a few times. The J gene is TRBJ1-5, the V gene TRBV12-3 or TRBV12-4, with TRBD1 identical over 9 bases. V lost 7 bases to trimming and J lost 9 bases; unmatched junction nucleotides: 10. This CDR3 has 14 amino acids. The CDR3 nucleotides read TGTGCCAGCATGCTGACAGGGGGAGGCTCGCCCCAGCATTTT. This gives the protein CASMLTGGGSPQHF.

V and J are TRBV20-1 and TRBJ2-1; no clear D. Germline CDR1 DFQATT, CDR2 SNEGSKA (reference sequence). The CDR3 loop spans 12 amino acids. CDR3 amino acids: CSPLRALNEQFF. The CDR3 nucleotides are TGCAGCCCACTCCGGGCGCTCAATGAGCAGTTCTTC.